Below, one TCR beta chain is given with its context. The antigen is not known. The data derive from a study of breast tumors, draining lymph nodes, adjacent tissues. Broader study findings: Data fit most tumor T cells coming from lymph node, expanding in tumor.

The lymph nodes were axillary draining lymph nodes from breast cancer patients. TCRdb reprocessed the multiplex PCR reads with MiXCR, giving one entry per CDR3 protein. In the table there are around 170,000 distinct CDR3 sequences, 33% of which are singletons. This CDR3 is built from 18 residues. J was trimmed by 0 bases and V by 5 bases; bases with no gene match: 11. Germline V gene lookup returns CDR1 MNHEY and CDR2 SVGEGT. This TCR was recovered from a female donor with breast cancer. Some clones in this sample may be carry-over from other donors' samples. The rearrangement uses TRBV6-2 or TRBV6-3 and TRBJ1-5; 9 positions match TRBD1. The sequenced sample consisted of axillary lymph node tissue. CDR3 region: CASSNGQGMGDSNQPQHF. Here the CDR3 DNA reads TGTGCCAGCAGTAACGGACAGGGGATGGGTGATAGCAATCAGCCCCAGCATTTT.